The clone carrying this T cell receptor (beta chain) was detected ten times or more. Its antigen is not identified. This sample stems from a study of early T cells in non-severe SARS-CoV-2 infection. As for the study in general: The study sequenced bulk RNA from unsorted whole blood, with chains unpaired. Study observations and caveats: The study's VDJdb matching favored anti-spike CD8 responses and missed private and CD4 specificities.

The CDR3 is 14 residues long. The V end was cut by 8 bases, the J end by 2 bases, with 16 bases between. In germline, CDR1 is MNHNY, CDR2 SVGAGI (reference sequence). Unique molecular identifiers (one per individual cDNA molecule) were attached. TCRdb analysed the 5' RACE reads with MiXCR anew, one entry per CDR3 protein. The sample carries 30,000 to 40,000 distinct CDR3 sequences, roughly 6% recorded once. The sample was whole blood. The sequence was collected from an adult who was a healthcare worker with PCR-confirmed SARS-CoV-2 infection or an uninfected control (not recorded which). The rearrangement uses TRBV6-6 and TRBJ2-7; tentatively, D is TRBD2 (7 bases). As DNA, the CDR3 is TGTGCCAGCTGTACTGGGGGGGCCCCCTACGAGCAGTACTTC. Its protein product is CASCTGGAPYEQYF.